Listed below are T cell receptor beta chains from one sample, sequenced in a study of vaccination and CD4 T cells after COVID-19. TCRdb recomputed calls from the PCR reads with MiXCR, one row per CDR3 protein. The table has over 10,000 distinct CDR3 sequences, about 45% seen once. Their cognate antigens are unknown. The sequencing sample was made of CD4+ T cells from blood, cultured in vitro. The receptors originated from a human donor who had recovered from COVID-19. CDR3s include the opening cysteine and the closing phenylalanine or tryptophan. The D gene is left open where the match is weak. Clone size, where shown, is once, few, many, or a class for clones that have expanded.

V: TRBV5-1
D: -
size: -
J: TRBJ2-3
CDR3: CASSLGTAGKDTQYF
DNA: TGCGCCAGCAGCTTGGGTACGGCAGGGAAAGATACGCAGTATTTT

V: TRBV6-1
D: -
size: -
J: TRBJ2-1
CDR3: CASSEVGGSYNEQFF
DNA: TGTGCCAGCAGTGAAGTCGGGGGCTCCTACAATGAGCAGTTCTTC

V: TRBV19
D: TRBD1
size: once
J: TRBJ1-4
CDR3: CASSNSGTGAEKLFF
DNA: TGTGCCAGTAGCAACTCGGGGACAGGGGCTGAAAAACTGTTTTTT

V: TRBV5-1
D: -
size: few
J: TRBJ1-2
CDR3: CASSLTDYGYTF
DNA: TGCGCCAGCAGCCTGACGGATTATGGCTACACCTTC

V: TRBV9
D: -
size: -
J: TRBJ1-5
CDR3: CASSVDPHPDSNQPQHF
DNA: TGTGCCAGCAGCGTAGACCCCCACCCCGATAGCAATCAGCCCCAGCATTTT

V: TRBV7-2
D: TRBD2
size: -
J: TRBJ2-7
CDR3: CASSTRGYPGLAGVYEQYF
DNA: TGTGCCAGCAGCACCCGTGGGTACCCGGGACTAGCGGGGGTCTACGAGCAGTACTTC

V: TRBV7-9
D: TRBD1
size: -
J: TRBJ2-2
CDR3: CASSLAGRGRGSGGELFF
DNA: TGTGCCAGCAGCTTAGCGGGAAGGGGGCGCGGCAGCGGCGGGGAGCTGTTTTTT

V: TRBV5-6
D: -
size: -
J: TRBJ1-2
CDR3: CASSFRPPYGYTF
DNA: TGTGCCAGCAGCTTTAGGCCACCTTATGGCTACACCTTC

V: TRBV10-3
D: TRBD1
size: -
J: TRBJ2-7
CDR3: CAIRADRGRYEQYF
DNA: TGTGCCATCAGGGCGGACAGGGGGCGTTACGAGCAGTACTTC

V: TRBV12-3/TRBV12-4
D: TRBD1
size: -
J: TRBJ2-7
CDR3: CASMDRVEQYF
DNA: TGTGCCAGCATGGACAGGGTTGAGCAGTACTTC

V: TRBV6-1
D: TRBD1
size: -
J: TRBJ1-4
CDR3: CASSPRDRDEKLFF
DNA: TGTGCCAGCAGTCCCCGGGACAGGGATGAAAAACTGTTTTTT

V: TRBV6-2/TRBV6-3
D: -
size: -
J: TRBJ1-1
CDR3: CASGGYTEAFF
DNA: TGTGCCAGCGGAGGATACACTGAAGCTTTCTTT

V: TRBV2
D: TRBD1
size: -
J: TRBJ1-5
CDR3: CASTDRASGQPQHF
DNA: TGTGCCAGCACTGACAGGGCGAGTGGTCAGCCCCAGCATTTT

V: TRBV28
D: -
size: -
J: TRBJ1-5
CDR3: CASTPVRYNQPQHF
DNA: TGTGCCAGCACCCCGGTCAGATACAATCAGCCCCAGCATTTT

V: TRBV20-1
D: -
size: -
J: TRBJ2-7
CDR3: CSASGGTLSYEQYF
DNA: TGCAGTGCTAGTGGTGGGACCCTTTCCTACGAGCAGTACTTC

V: TRBV29-1
D: TRBD1
size: -
J: TRBJ2-5
CDR3: CSVRQGDGAQYF
DNA: TGCAGCGTTCGCCAGGGGGATGGAGCCCAGTACTTC

V: TRBV20-1
D: TRBD2
size: few
J: TRBJ2-1
CDR3: CSARDKGRAGSEQFF
DNA: TGCAGTGCTAGAGATAAGGGTCGAGCGGGGTCTGAGCAGTTCTTC

V: TRBV19
D: TRBD1
size: -
J: TRBJ1-5
CDR3: CASGPWTGFGQPQHF
DNA: TGTGCCAGTGGTCCTTGGACAGGGTTCGGCCAGCCCCAGCATTTT

V: TRBV27
D: -
size: -
J: TRBJ1-1
CDR3: CASSPLLDGGNTEAFF
DNA: TGTGCCAGCAGCCCCCTCCTGGACGGTGGGAACACTGAAGCTTTCTTT

V: TRBV10-2
D: TRBD1
size: -
J: TRBJ1-2
CDR3: CASRRDSNYGYTF
DNA: TGCGCCAGCAGAAGGGACAGTAACTATGGCTACACCTTC

V: TRBV20-1
D: -
size: -
J: TRBJ2-7
CDR3: CSAGPVGTYERYF
DNA: TGCAGTGCCGGCCCAGTGGGAACCTACGAGCGGTACTTC

V: TRBV24-1
D: -
size: -
J: TRBJ1-5
CDR3: CATSEPWAGAEPQHF
DNA: TGTGCCACCAGTGAACCTTGGGCGGGGGCAGAGCCCCAGCATTTT

V: TRBV5-1
D: -
size: -
J: TRBJ2-7
CDR3: CASSWDKSYEQYF
DNA: TGCGCCAGCAGCTGGGATAAGTCCTACGAGCAGTACTTC

V: TRBV12-3/TRBV12-4
D: -
size: few
J: TRBJ1-1
CDR3: CASSRSNEGTEAFF
DNA: TGTGCCAGCAGCCGAAGTAACGAGGGCACTGAAGCTTTCTTT

V: TRBV2
D: -
size: few
J: TRBJ1-1
CDR3: CASSEGPGDEAFF
DNA: TGTGCCAGCAGTGAAGGGCCGGGGGATGAAGCTTTCTTT

V: TRBV25-1
D: -
size: few
J: TRBJ1-3
CDR3: CASSEGGGNTIYF
DNA: TGTGCCAGCAGTGAAGGAGGAGGAAACACCATATATTTT

V: TRBV2
D: TRBD1
size: -
J: TRBJ1-5
CDR3: CTSRASWTGLRQPQHF
DNA: TGTACCAGCAGGGCCTCCTGGACAGGGTTACGTCAGCCCCAGCATTTT

V: TRBV2
D: -
size: -
J: TRBJ2-7
CDR3: CASSVYSYEQYF
DNA: TGTGCCAGCAGTGTTTACAGCTACGAGCAGTACTTC

V: TRBV12-3/TRBV12-4
D: -
size: few
J: TRBJ1-2
CDR3: CASSSLDGYTF
DNA: TGTGCCAGCAGTTCTTTGGATGGCTACACCTTC

V: TRBV11-2
D: -
size: -
J: TRBJ2-1
CDR3: CASSLAGTRSTYNEQFF
DNA: TGTGCCAGCAGCTTAGCCGGGACACGCTCTACCTACAATGAGCAGTTCTTC

V: TRBV20-1
D: TRBD1
size: few
J: TRBJ1-5
CDR3: CSAGTGAWQPQHF
DNA: TGCAGTGCTGGGACAGGGGCATGGCAGCCCCAGCATTTT

V: TRBV11-1
D: -
size: few
J: TRBJ2-1
CDR3: CASSLESGPGSYNEQFF
DNA: TGTGCCAGCAGCTTAGAGTCAGGGCCAGGCTCCTACAATGAGCAGTTCTTC

V: TRBV3-1
D: -
size: few
J: TRBJ1-6
CDR3: CASSQGRAANSPLHF
DNA: TGTGCCAGCAGCCAAGGCAGGGCGGCGAATTCACCCCTCCACTTT

V: TRBV29-1
D: -
size: -
J: TRBJ1-2
CDR3: CSVTGPDGYTF
DNA: TGCAGCGTTACAGGGCCTGATGGCTACACCTTC

V: TRBV2
D: -
size: -
J: TRBJ2-2
CDR3: CASSRGELEAGELFF
DNA: TGTGCCAGCAGTAGGGGGGAATTAGAGGCCGGGGAGCTGTTTTTT

V: TRBV6-2/TRBV6-3
D: TRBD2
size: -
J: TRBJ2-3
CDR3: CATTGAGVDTQYF
DNA: TGTGCCACCACCGGGGCGGGAGTGGATACGCAGTATTTT

V: TRBV19
D: TRBD2
size: -
J: TRBJ2-7
CDR3: CASSIFGRRYEQYF
DNA: TGTGCCAGTAGTATTTTCGGGAGGCGGTACGAGCAGTACTTC

V: TRBV6-5
D: -
size: -
J: TRBJ1-4
CDR3: CASSYRAGGRGEKLFF
DNA: TGTGCCAGCAGTTACCGCGCCGGGGGGCGAGGGGAAAAACTGTTTTTT

V: TRBV12-3/TRBV12-4
D: TRBD2
size: few
J: TRBJ2-2
CDR3: CASSRTSPGELFF
DNA: TGTGCCAGCAGCCGGACTAGCCCCGGGGAGCTGTTTTTT

V: TRBV6-5
D: -
size: -
J: TRBJ1-6
CDR3: CASSYGSANSPLHF
DNA: TGTGCCAGCAGTTACGGGTCGGCGAATTCACCCCTCCACTTT

V: TRBV20-1
D: -
size: large
J: TRBJ1-5
CDR3: CSARGGNQPQHF
DNA: TGCAGTGCTAGAGGAGGGAATCAGCCCCAGCATTTT

V: TRBV19
D: -
size: few
J: TRBJ1-2
CDR3: CASSPYQREGRDGYTF
DNA: TGTGCCAGTAGTCCTTACCAACGCGAGGGGAGGGATGGCTACACCTTC

V: TRBV11-2
D: TRBD1
size: few
J: TRBJ1-1
CDR3: CASSSNRGRPEAFF
DNA: TGTGCCAGCAGCTCGAACAGGGGTCGGCCTGAAGCTTTCTTT

V: TRBV14
D: -
size: -
J: TRBJ1-1
CDR3: CASSRQLNTEAFF
DNA: TGTGCCAGCAGCCGACAATTGAACACTGAAGCTTTCTTT

V: TRBV12-3/TRBV12-4
D: TRBD1
size: few
J: TRBJ2-7
CDR3: CASSSWTGNSYEQYF
DNA: TGTGCCAGCAGTTCCTGGACAGGCAACTCCTACGAGCAGTACTTC